Each of the 10 T cell receptor beta chains below was sequenced from the same sample in a study of OX40 agonist ivuxolimab in advanced cancers. The protocol was immunoSEQ multiplex PCR, while the TCRdb copy is restricted to in-frame clones and leaves out a portion. The sample holds fewer than 35,000 clones, 60% to 75% seen once. The sequencing used CD4+ or CD8+ T cells sorted from blood, collected in a trial of the OX40 agonist ivuxolimab. These receptors came from an adult with an advanced solid tumor such as melanoma, head and neck, liver or kidney cancer.

This chain joins TRBV10-3 and TRBJ1-1; a possible D gene is TRBD1 (5 bases). V lost 0 bases and J lost 9, with 8 bases in between. Germline values: CDR1 ENHRY, CDR2 SYGVKD. The CDR3 has 12 residues. The CDR3 reads CAISESRQQAFF. The CDR3, as DNA: TGTGCCATCAGTGAGTCGAGACAGCAAGCTTTCTTT.

Comment on this clone: The same CDR3 also results from other DNA sequences found in this sample. The V and J genes are TRBV5-1 and TRBJ2-5; 9 bases map to TRBD2. CDR3 length equals 14 residues. From germline, CDR1 is SGHRS and CDR2 YFSETQ. V dropped 3 bases and J dropped 2; count of bases not matched to a gene: 2. The CDR3 loop reads CASSWRGGQETQYF. The CDR3 DNA follows: TGCGCCAGCAGCTGGCGGGGGGGGCAAGAGACCCAGTACTTC.

This clone occurred once. The chain carries TRBV7-3 and TRBJ2-7, with 7 bases that match TRBD1. The V segment lost 7 bases and the J segment 3 bases; nucleotides outside the gene matches: 3. Germline values: CDR1 SGHTA, CDR2 FQGTGA. The CDR3 is 12 residues long. CDR3 sequence: CASNYRGYEQYF. The CDR3 region has the DNA TGTGCCAGCAATTACAGGGGCTACGAGCAGTACTTC.

The CDR3 here is CASSPTGAHEQFF. CDR3 DNA: TGTGCCAGCAGTCCGACAGGGGCCCATGAGCAGTTCTTC. The V call is TRBV25-1, the J call TRBJ2-1; 8 bases map to TRBD1. The CDR3 contains 13 residues. Germline V CDR1 and CDR2: MGHDK, SYGVNS. Trimming at V came to 5 bases and at J to 8 bases, leaving 5 bases not matched to a gene.

V and J are TRBV5-1 and TRBJ2-2; D might be TRBD1 or TRBD2, each matching 5 bases. Germline V CDR1 and CDR2: SGHRS, YFSETQ. Trimming left V 2 bases short and J 4 bases short, with 12 bases between. CDR3 length equals 15 residues. The CDR3 DNA is TGCGCCAGCAGCTTAAGCACTAGGGGCACCGGGGAGCTGTTTTTT. This sequence encodes CASSLSTRGTGELFF.

The genes are TRBV19 and TRBJ1-2; D is perhaps TRBD1 (5 bases). The CDR3 totals 14 residues. Germline CDR1 LNHDA, CDR2 SQIVND (reference sequence). V was shortened by 6 bases and J by 2 bases, with 13 bases between the two germline ends. The CDR3 reads CASRPGRANYGYTF. The CDR3 DNA reads TGTGCCAGTAGGCCGGGACGGGCAAACTATGGCTACACCTTC.

The rearrangement links TRBV5-1 to TRBJ1-2; the match to TRBD1 covers 7 bases. The CDR3 loop spans 15 amino acids. Trimming removed 0 bases from V and 4 bases from J; junction bases left unmatched: 6. Germline assignment: CDR1 SGHRS and CDR2 YFSETQ. Here the CDR3 reads CASSLEGARGYGYTF. Written as DNA, the CDR3 is TGCGCCAGCAGCTTGGAGGGGGCGCGAGGCTATGGCTACACCTTC.

The genes are TRBV4-1 and TRBJ2-6; D gene unclear. The CDR3 runs 16 residues. V was shortened by 0 bases and J by 0 bases, with 6 bases between the two germline ends. CDR1 and CDR2 (germline): MGHRA, YSYEKL. CDR3 sequence: CASSQDLDSGANVLTF. CDR3 DNA: TGCGCCAGCAGCCAAGATTTGGACTCTGGGGCCAACGTCCTGACTTTC.

The rearrangement links TRBV9 to TRBJ2-6; maybe TRBD1 (6 bases). The ends were cut back, 4 bases at V and 0 bases at J, with 14 bases in the middle. Per the germline V gene, CDR1 is SGDLS and CDR2 is YYNGEE. The CDR3 runs 17 residues. CDR3 nucleotide sequence: TGTGCCAGCAGCACATCTACAGGGCGCTCTGGGGCCAACGTCCTGACTTTC. This codes for CASSTSTGRSGANVLTF.

The gene calls are TRBV28 and TRBJ1-1; D remains ambiguous. The CDR3 contains 12 residues. Trimming pared 2 bases from V and 3 bases from J, leaving 4 bases between. The germline V gene has CDR1 MDHEN and CDR2 SYDVKM. CDR3 nucleotides: TGTGCCAGCAGTTTAACCTACACTGAAGCTTTCTTT. Protein sequence: CASSLTYTEAFF.